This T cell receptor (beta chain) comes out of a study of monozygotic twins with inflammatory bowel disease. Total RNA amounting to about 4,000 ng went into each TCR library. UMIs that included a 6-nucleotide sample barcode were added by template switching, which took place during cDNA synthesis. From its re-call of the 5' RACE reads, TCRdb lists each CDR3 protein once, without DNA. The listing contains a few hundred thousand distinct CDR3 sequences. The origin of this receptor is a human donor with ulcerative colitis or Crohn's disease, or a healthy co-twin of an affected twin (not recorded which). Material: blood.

The CDR3 loop reads CASSRIGAGNRLVSNQPQHF. The chain links TRBV19 to TRBJ1-5; with no DNA, the TCRdb D assignment of TRBD1 cannot be verified. The CDR3 loop spans 20 amino acids. Germline V gives CDR1 LNHDA, CDR2 SQIVND (reference sequence). The variable domain in full, with the rest retrieved from reference TRBV19 and TRBJ1-5, is DGGITQSPKYLFRKEGQNVTLSCEQNLNHDAMYWYRQDPGQGLRLIYYSQIVNDFQKGDIAEGYSVSREKKESFPLTVTSAQKNPTAFYLCASSRIGAGNRLVSNQPQHFGDGTRLSIL.